This T cell receptor beta chain was identified during a study of T cells in Graves' hyperthyroidism and ophthalmopathy. This CDR3 has 14 residues. Germline V gene lookup returns CDR1 MNHNS and CDR2 SASEGT. V shed 3 bases and J 3 bases; nucleotides not matched to a gene: 1. Amplification yielded TCR beta CDR3 regions, with RNA transcripts as the source. A set of HTBI primers served as the primers for a first-round RT-PCR of the TCR CDR3. Each CDR3 protein gets one entry after TCRdb re-called the multiplex PCR reads with MiXCR. The sample carries some 550,000 distinct CDR3 sequences, roughly a sixth recorded once.

The clonotype originates from a woman between 35 and 50 years old with Graves' ophthalmopathy. Sequencing was performed on blood. The gene calls are TRBV6-1 and TRBJ2-2, with 7 bases fitting TRBD1. CDR3 loop: CASSDGTDTGELFF. The CDR3 DNA follows: TGTGCCAGCAGTGATGGGACAGACACCGGGGAGCTGTTTTTT.